The sequence of this TCR beta chain was determined in a study of radiation and T cells in renal cell carcinoma. Study results and caveats: Baseline intratumoral clonotype presence is unknown without pretreatment biopsies.

As for this clone: The antigen remains unidentified.

Profiled with immunoSEQ multiplex PCR; TCRdb holds only in-frame clones, not every one. Among 130,000 to 150,000 clones listed, about 86% were seen once. Germline V gene lookup returns CDR1 SGHRS and CDR2 YFSETQ. This CDR3 region has 15 residues. Trimming shortened V by 2 bases and J by 5 bases, and 16 bases separated the two germline ends. Time point indicated: blood 4 weeks post-SBRT, at nephrectomy. As to treatment: 15 Gy SBRT to primary tumor, nephrectomy 4 weeks later. Nephrectomy followed 15 Gy stereotactic body radiation by 4 weeks. Serial blood draws occurred at baseline and 2 and 4 weeks post-SBRT. This renal cell carcinoma was of the clear cell type.

Sequences were derived from blood, sampled from a patient whose treatment included radiotherapy and nephrectomy. The V and J genes are TRBV5-1 and TRBJ2-5, with D perhaps matching TRBD1 (6 bases). The clonotype originates from a woman in her forties or fifties with renal cell carcinoma. In DNA, the CDR3 is TGCGCCAGCAGCTTCTCAGGGGATCGGACGGAGACCCAGTACTTC. It yields the protein CASSFSGDRTETQYF.